These 24 T cell receptor beta chains were all obtained from the same sample, sequenced in a study of siplizumab effects on memory and regulatory T cells. Generated by immunoSEQ multiplex PCR, the TCRdb table keeps only in-frame clones and is missing some. The sample gives about 100,000 clones, about 91% of which show up once; around 0.73% is in the top ten. Specimen: Tregs sorted from blood. Receptor source: a human donor in good health.

This chain links TRBV5-8 with TRBJ2-5, with TRBD1 matching over 11 bases. This CDR3 comprises 15 residues. The ends lost 2 bases at V and 4 bases at J; junction bases unmatched: 4. In germline, CDR1 is SGHTS, CDR2 YDEGEE. The CDR3 region is CASSLRTGGLETQYF. Here the CDR3 DNA reads TGTGCCAGCAGCTTACGGACAGGGGGCTTAGAGACCCAGTACTTC.

V gene TRBV19 combines with J gene TRBJ2-7, with 7 bases that match TRBD1. The germline CDR1 and CDR2 sequences are LNHDA and SQIVND (reference sequence). V was clipped by 5 bases and J by 3 bases; unmatched bases: 7. This CDR3 is built from 14 residues. CDR3 in amino acids: CASSEGTARYEQYF. CDR3 nucleotide sequence: TGTGCCAGTAGTGAGGGGACAGCCCGCTACGAGCAGTACTTC. Drawing the rest from reference TRBV19 and TRBJ2-7, the complete variable domain is DGGITQSPKYLFRKEGQNVTLSCEQNLNHDAMYWYRQDPGQGLRLIYYSQIVNDFQKGDIAEGYSVSREKKESFPLTVTSAQKNPTAFYLCASSEGTARYEQYFGPGTRLTVT.

The chain links TRBV7-9 to TRBJ1-4; the D is unclear. CDR1 is SEHNR and CDR2 is FQNEAQ in the germline V gene (reference sequence). CDR3 size: 14 residues. Trimming removed 4 bases at V and 2 bases at J, with 8 bases between. CDR3 bases: TGTGCCAGCAGCTCTAAGGAGACTAATGAAAAACTGTTTTTT. It codes for CASSSKETNEKLFF.

The V call is TRBV12-2, the J call TRBJ2-3; the DNA was not compared with TRBD2, the D call given in the table. TRBV12-2 counts as a pseudogene. CDR3 length: 17 amino acids. The CDR3 DNA is TGTGCAAGTCGCTTAGGGACTAGCGGGAAGAAGAGGGATACGCAGTATTTT. Its translation: CASRLGTSGKKRDTQYF.

This clone has just a few counts. The chain combines TRBV7-8 with TRBJ2-7, with D possibly matching TRBD2 (5 bases). The CDR3 extends over 15 amino acids. Trimming shortened V by 5 bases and J by 2 bases, and 16 bases separated the two germline ends. The germline gives CDR1 SGHVS, CDR2 FQNEAQ. The CDR3 sequence: CASSPGGWDTYEQYF. The CDR3 nucleotides are TGTGCCAGCAGCCCAGGAGGTTGGGATACCTACGAGCAGTACTTC.

This chain connects TRBV10-2 to TRBJ1-2, with D possibly being TRBD1 (6 bases). With 3 bases removed from V and 2 bases from J, the gap between germline ends came to 10 bases. CDR1 is WSHSY, CDR2 SAAADI, per germline. The CDR3 contains 14 residues. Written as DNA, the CDR3 is TGCGCCAGCAGTGATGAGGGGGGGAACTATGGCTACACCTTC. This encodes CASSDEGGNYGYTF.

This clone appeared once. The gene calls are TRBV6-1 and TRBJ2-3, with TRBD2 as a possible D gene (6 bases). Per germline, CDR1 MNHNS and CDR2 SASEGT. The CDR3 has 13 residues. V was trimmed by 6 bases and J by 6 bases, leaving 13 bases between them. This CDR3 reads CASSRDFYDTQYF. In DNA form, the CDR3 reads TGTGCCAGCAGCCGGGACTTTTATGATACGCAGTATTTT.

J is TRBJ1-1 and V is TRBV11-2; the D is unclear. The CDR3 contains 14 residues. V was clipped by 0 bases and J by 1 base, with 6 bases between them. Germline V gives CDR1 SGHAT, CDR2 FQNNGV. CDR3 nucleotide sequence: TGTGCCAGCAGCTTAGACGGACCGAACACTGAAGCTTTCTTT. This codes for CASSLDGPNTEAFF.

The gene calls are TRBV6-5 and TRBJ1-2; TRBD1 might be the D (5 bases). V was pared by 6 bases and J by 7 bases, with 12 bases between. This CDR3 spans 12 amino acids. Germline values: CDR1 MNHEY, CDR2 SVGAGI. The CDR3 loop is CASSRDVGGYTF. The CDR3 coding sequence is TGTGCCAGCAGCCGGGACGTCGGTGGCTACACCTTC.

V and J are TRBV6-6 and TRBJ2-7; 9 positions match TRBD2. The CDR3 is 16 amino acids. V lost 0 bases, J lost 3 bases, and 6 bases stayed unmatched. Germline V gene data show CDR1 as MNHNY and CDR2 as SVGAGI (reference sequence). The CDR3 DNA reads as TGTGCCAGCAGTTACTCAACAGCGGGAGGCATCTACGAGCAGTACTTC. Protein: CASSYSTAGGIYEQYF.

This clone occurred a few times. The chain links TRBV5-4 to TRBJ2-3, with 9 bases lining up with TRBD1. The CDR3 covers 15 residues. Trimming removed 4 bases from V and 4 bases from J; junction bases left unmatched: 7. CDR1 is SGHNT, CDR2 YYREEE, per germline (reference sequence). This chain's CDR3 is CASSPDRGRADTQYF. CDR3 coding DNA: TGTGCCAGCAGCCCGGACAGGGGAAGGGCAGATACGCAGTATTTT.

This clone has a single count. This chain joins TRBV11-2 and TRBJ2-7; TRBD2 agrees at 7 bases. Germline CDR1 is SGHAT and CDR2 is FQNNGV. This CDR3 comprises 17 residues. Trimming cost V 5 bases and J 0 bases; bases outside gene matches: 13. In DNA form, the CDR3 reads TGTGCCAGCAGCGCCCGGGGGGTGGGCGGTGGCTCCTACGAGCAGTACTTC. As protein: CASSARGVGGGSYEQYF.

The chain uses TRBV5-1 and TRBJ2-3, with a possible D match to TRBD1 (6 bases). Germline lookup yields CDR1 SGHRS and CDR2 YFSETQ. The CDR3 is 14 residues long. The V end lost 3 bases, the J end lost 6 bases, and 14 bases lay between the germline ends. The CDR3 region is CASSWTADEDTQYF. The CDR3 DNA reads as TGCGCCAGCAGCTGGACAGCTGATGAGGATACGCAGTATTTT.

This rearrangement joins TRBV18 to TRBJ2-1; 8 bases agree with TRBD2. CDR3 length equals 15 residues. The ends lost 4 bases at V and 2 bases at J; junction bases unmatched: 4. Germline loops: CDR1 KGHSH, CDR2 LQKENI. The CDR3 is CASSLAGSPYNEQFF. The CDR3 DNA reads as TGTGCCAGCTCACTAGCGGGAAGTCCCTACAATGAGCAGTTCTTC.

The rearrangement links TRBV7-9 to TRBJ1-1; D not resolved. The V end was cut by 4 bases, the J end by 5 bases, with 14 bases between. Looked up from germline, CDR1 is SEHNR and CDR2 is FQNEAQ (reference sequence). The CDR3 spans 14 residues. This CDR3 is CASSYLASRTEAFF. In DNA form, the CDR3 reads TGTGCCAGCAGCTACCTAGCATCCCGAACTGAAGCTTTCTTT.

The V and J genes are TRBV5-6 and TRBJ2-4; D possibly matches TRBD1 or TRBD2 (5 bases each). Trimming stripped 4 bases from V and 6 bases from J, with 17 bases between. The CDR3 has 15 amino acids. The germline gives CDR1 SGHDT, CDR2 YYEEEE. The CDR3 coding sequence is TGTGCCAGCAGCGGGCTCGGGACGCCCCGAAACATTCAGTACTTC. Translating gives CASSGLGTPRNIQYF.

The rearrangement links TRBV20-1 to TRBJ2-3; no definite D call. V was pared by 3 bases and J by 4 bases, with 5 bases between. CDR1 is DFQATT and CDR2 is SNEGSKA in the germline V gene (reference sequence). There are 11 residues in the CDR3. The CDR3 region is CSASKPDTQYF. CDR3 bases: TGCAGTGCTAGCAAGCCAGATACGCAGTATTTT.

The V call is TRBV6-1, the J call TRBJ1-2, with 9 bases aligning to TRBD1. The germline V gene has CDR1 MNHNS and CDR2 SASEGT. CDR3 length equals 13 residues. The V segment lost 5 bases and the J segment 11 bases; nucleotides outside the gene matches: 9. In nucleotides, the CDR3 is TGTGCCAGCAGTCCGAGGGACAGGGAAGGTTACACCTTC. Encoded protein: CASSPRDREGYTF.

The gene calls are TRBV18 and TRBJ1-2; 10 bases are a match to TRBD1. The CDR3 loop spans 15 amino acids. Looked up from germline, CDR1 is KGHSH and CDR2 is LQKENI. Losses at the gene ends were 2 bases for V and 3 bases for J; bases not matched to a gene: 3. The CDR3 bases are TGTGCCAGCTCACCAAGGACAGGGGGTGACTATGGCTACACCTTC. Amino acid sequence: CASSPRTGGDYGYTF.

As regards this clone: The junction departs from germline at one end; a sequencing error may be responsible. V is TRBV7-7 and J is TRBJ2-7; D might be TRBD2 (6 bases). This CDR3 has 13 residues. The germline CDR1 and CDR2 sequences are SSHAT and FNYEAQ (reference sequence). The CDR3 nucleotides are TGTGCTAGCAGCGCCGGGACTGGCTACGAGCAGTACTTC. Encoded protein: CASSAGTGYEQYF.

This chain connects TRBV19 to TRBJ2-7; TRBD1 or TRBD2 may be the D gene (5 bases each). Germline V lookup: CDR1 LNHDA, CDR2 SQIVND (reference sequence). CDR3 length: 13 residues. V was cut by 10 bases and J by 0 bases, with 13 bases left in between. CDR3 DNA sequence: TGTGCCACCACGGGACGGAACTCCTACGAGCAGTACTTC. Translation gives CATTGRNSYEQYF.

V gene TRBV19 combines with J gene TRBJ2-1; 14 bases fit TRBD2. This CDR3 is built from 14 residues. Germline V lookup: CDR1 LNHDA, CDR2 SQIVND (reference sequence). V lost 5 bases and J lost 9; bases outside the gene matches: 3. CDR3 sequence (DNA): TGTGCCAGTAGTCTGGGACTAGCGGGAGTTGAGCAGTTCTTC. Translation gives CASSLGLAGVEQFF.

The chain links TRBV5-1 to TRBJ2-5, with D unresolved. Germline CDR1 is SGHRS and CDR2 is YFSETQ. The CDR3 spans 12 residues. Trimming pared 2 bases from V and 3 bases from J, leaving 5 bases between. This chain's CDR3 is CASSFWEETQYF. CDR3 bases: TGCGCCAGCAGCTTTTGGGAAGAGACCCAGTACTTC.

V and J are TRBV6-6 and TRBJ1-5; D might be TRBD1 (5 bases). CDR1 is MNHNY, CDR2 SVGAGI, per germline (reference sequence). This CDR3 is 15 amino acids long. V dropped 6 bases and J dropped 5 bases, with 17 bases sitting between them. The CDR3: CASSRQGKTDQPQHF. The CDR3 nucleotides read TGTGCCAGCAGCCGCCAGGGCAAAACCGATCAGCCCCAGCATTTT.